The 10 T cell receptor beta chains below all came from one sample that was sequenced in a study of blood T cell repertoires in COVID-19. TCRdb's table, derived via immunoSEQ multiplex PCR, lists solely in-frame clones and lacks some. The table includes about 180,000 clones, 88% detected once. Sequences were obtained from peripheral blood. The origin of the receptors is a woman aged 25 to 39 with acute or convalescent COVID-19.

The chain joins TRBV11-3 to TRBJ2-7, with 16 bases fitting TRBD2. CDR1 and CDR2 from the germline V gene are SGHNT and YENEEA. V was pared by 5 bases and J by 2 bases, with 3 bases of the junction left unmatched. This CDR3 has 16 residues. The CDR3 region is CASSTGTSGRAYEQYF. CDR3 DNA: TGTGCCAGCAGCACCGGGACTAGCGGGAGGGCCTACGAGCAGTACTTC.

This chain links TRBV7-9 with TRBJ1-2, with TRBD1 matching 7 bases. CDR3 size: 14 residues. Germline assignment: CDR1 SEHNR and CDR2 FQNEAQ (reference sequence). The V gene end was trimmed by 10 bases and the J gene end by 2 bases; junction bases not matched to a gene: 10. This CDR3 reads CATGAQGVNYGYTF. CDR3 DNA sequence: TGTGCCACAGGGGCCCAGGGGGTCAACTATGGCTACACCTTC.

CDR3 amino acids: CASSEYKAREGNTQYF. CDR3 in DNA: TGTGCCAGCAGTGAATATAAAGCGCGGGAGGGGAATACGCAGTATTTT. This chain uses TRBV25-1 with TRBJ2-3, with 9 bases that match TRBD2. CDR1 is MGHDK, CDR2 SYGVNS, per germline. J was trimmed by 7 bases and V by 0 bases; bases with no gene match: 8. The CDR3 loop spans 16 amino acids.

This chain links TRBV19 with TRBJ2-7, with 9 bases that match TRBD1. Germline V gene lookup returns CDR1 LNHDA and CDR2 SQIVND (reference sequence). The CDR3 is made up of 14 amino acids. J lost 2 bases, V lost 5 bases, and 4 bases had no gene match. Here the CDR3 DNA reads TGTGCCAGTAGTGGGACAGGGCCTGCCTACGAGCAGTACTTC. Translation: CASSGTGPAYEQYF.

In regard to this clone: This sample also contains other DNA sequences that code for the same CDR3. The V gene is TRBV7-2, the J gene TRBJ2-1, with D perhaps TRBD1 (6 bases). The CDR3 has 15 amino acids. The V and J ends lost 3 bases and 4 bases respectively, with 13 bases between them. Looked up from germline, CDR1 is SGHTA and CDR2 is FQGNSA. CDR3 in DNA: TGTGCCAGCAGCTTGGACAGAGGTAGTTACAATGAGCAGTTCTTC. Its protein is CASSLDRGSYNEQFF.

The chain joins TRBV9 to TRBJ2-3; 7 nucleotides match TRBD2. Looked up from germline, CDR1 is SGDLS and CDR2 is YYNGEE. This CDR3 contains 15 residues. The trim removed 0 bases at V and 7 bases at J, leaving 8 bases unmatched. The CDR3 nucleotides read TGTGCCAGCAGCGTAGGCGGGAGCGGTTTAAATACGCAGTATTTT. Translation: CASSVGGSGLNTQYF.

The rearrangement uses TRBV7-2 and TRBJ2-7, with D maybe TRBD1 (6 bases). CDR1 SGHTA and CDR2 FQGNSA come from the germline V gene. Trimming removed 3 bases from V and 6 bases from J, with 18 bases in between. This CDR3 region has 15 residues. CDR3 protein: CASSFISQGSREQYF. For the CDR3, the DNA is TGTGCCAGCAGCTTTATCTCACAGGGATCACGCGAGCAGTACTTC. Complete variable domain (other parts from reference TRBV7-2 and TRBJ2-7): GAGVSQSPSNKVTEKGKDVELRCDPISGHTALYWYRQSLGQGLEFLIYFQGNSAPDKSGLPSDRFSAERTGGSVSTLTIQRTQQEDSAVYLCASSFISQGSREQYFGPGTRLTVT.

The chain links TRBV5-5 to TRBJ2-5, with D perhaps TRBD2 (6 bases). Germline V CDR1 and CDR2: SGHKS, YYEKEE (reference sequence). This CDR3 is 13 amino acids long. V was cut by 5 bases and J by 5 bases, with 13 bases left in between. CDR3 residues: CASRSTSAETQYF. Written as DNA, the CDR3 is TGTGCCAGCAGATCGACTAGTGCGGAGACCCAGTACTTC.

The chain joins TRBV4-1 to TRBJ1-3; TRBD1 aligns across 12 bases. V shed 1 base and J 6 bases; nucleotides not matched to a gene: 7. This CDR3 is 17 amino acids long. Germline V CDR1 and CDR2: MGHRA, YSYEKL. CDR3 protein: CASSQAAWDRGQNTIYF. The CDR3 nucleotides read TGCGCCAGCAGCCAAGCCGCCTGGGACAGGGGGCAAAACACCATATATTTT.

The chain joins TRBV28 to TRBJ1-2; the D is unclear. CDR3 size: 12 residues. Germline V gene lookup returns CDR1 MDHEN and CDR2 SYDVKM. Deletions cut 5 bases from V and 4 bases from J, with 8 bases between. The CDR3 sequence is CASSIGGYGYTF. DNA of the CDR3: TGTGCCAGCAGTATTGGAGGCTATGGCTACACCTTC.